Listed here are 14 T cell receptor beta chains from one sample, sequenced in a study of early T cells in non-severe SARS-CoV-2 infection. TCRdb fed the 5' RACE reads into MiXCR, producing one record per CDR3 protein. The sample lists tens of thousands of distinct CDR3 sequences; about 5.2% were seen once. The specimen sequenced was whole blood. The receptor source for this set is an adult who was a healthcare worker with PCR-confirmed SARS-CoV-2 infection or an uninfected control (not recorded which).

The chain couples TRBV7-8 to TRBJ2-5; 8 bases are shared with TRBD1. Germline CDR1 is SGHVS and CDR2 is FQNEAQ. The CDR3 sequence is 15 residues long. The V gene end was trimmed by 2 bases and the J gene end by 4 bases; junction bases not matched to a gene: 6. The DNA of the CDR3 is TGTGCCAGCAGCTTACAGGGGGCTAGGAGAGAGACCCAGTACTTC. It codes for CASSLQGARRETQYF. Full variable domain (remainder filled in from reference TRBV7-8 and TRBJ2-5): GAGVSQSPRYKVAKRGQDVALRCDPISGHVSLFWYQQALGQGPEFLTYFQNEAQLDKSGLPSDRFFAERPEGSVSTLKIQRTQQEDSAVYLCASSLQGARRETQYFGPGTRLLVL.

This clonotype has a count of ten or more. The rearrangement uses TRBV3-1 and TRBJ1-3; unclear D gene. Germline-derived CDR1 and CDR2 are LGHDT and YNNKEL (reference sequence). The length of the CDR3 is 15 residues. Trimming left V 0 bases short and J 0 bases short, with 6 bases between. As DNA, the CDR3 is TGTGCCAGCAGCCAAGATCCGGGCTCTGGAAACACCATATATTTT. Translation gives CASSQDPGSGNTIYF.

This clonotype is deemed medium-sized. As DNA, the CDR3 is TGTGCCAGCAGCACTGGGACTAGTGCCTACAATGAGCAGTTCTTC. Translation gives CASSTGTSAYNEQFF. The chain employs TRBV11-2 and TRBJ2-1, with 8 bases aligning to TRBD2. The V and J ends lost 5 bases and 2 bases, in that order; junction bases with no gene match: 5. CDR3 length equals 15 residues. CDR1 and CDR2 from the germline V gene are SGHAT and FQNNGV.

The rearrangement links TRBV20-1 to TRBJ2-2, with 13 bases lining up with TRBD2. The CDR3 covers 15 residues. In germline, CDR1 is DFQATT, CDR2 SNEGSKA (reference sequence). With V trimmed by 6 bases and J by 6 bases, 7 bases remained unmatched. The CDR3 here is CSAMTSGRIPGELFF. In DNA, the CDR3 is TGCAGTGCCATGACTAGCGGGAGGATTCCCGGGGAGCTGTTTTTT.

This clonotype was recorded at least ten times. CDR3: CASSTKSTYEQYF. The CDR3 region has the DNA TGTGCCAGTAGTACTAAGTCCACTTACGAGCAGTACTTC. V usage is TRBV19 and J usage is TRBJ2-7, with D uncertain. The CDR3 totals 13 residues. Trimming pared 4 bases from V and 4 bases from J, leaving 11 bases between. Per the germline V gene, CDR1 is LNHDA and CDR2 is SQIVND (reference sequence).

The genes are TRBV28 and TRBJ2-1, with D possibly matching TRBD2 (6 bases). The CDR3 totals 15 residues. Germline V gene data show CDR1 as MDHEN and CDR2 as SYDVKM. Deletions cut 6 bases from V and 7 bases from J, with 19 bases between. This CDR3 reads CASSSPEGTLNEQFF. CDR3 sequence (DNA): TGTGCCAGCAGCAGCCCGGAGGGAACCCTGAATGAGCAGTTCTTC.

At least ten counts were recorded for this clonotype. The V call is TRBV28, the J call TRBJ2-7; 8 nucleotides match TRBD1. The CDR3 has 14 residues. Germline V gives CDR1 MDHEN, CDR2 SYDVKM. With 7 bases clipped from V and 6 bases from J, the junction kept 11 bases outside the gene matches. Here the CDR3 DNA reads TGTGCCAGCAAAAATTCGGACAGGGTGGGCGAGCAGTACTTC. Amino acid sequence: CASKNSDRVGEQYF.

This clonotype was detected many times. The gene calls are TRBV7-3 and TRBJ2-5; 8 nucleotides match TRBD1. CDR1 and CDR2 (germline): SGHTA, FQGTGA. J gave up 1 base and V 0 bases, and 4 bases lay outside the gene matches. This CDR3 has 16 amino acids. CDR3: CASSLTTGAGQETQYF. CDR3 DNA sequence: TGTGCCAGCAGCTTAACGACAGGGGCGGGCCAAGAGACCCAGTACTTC.

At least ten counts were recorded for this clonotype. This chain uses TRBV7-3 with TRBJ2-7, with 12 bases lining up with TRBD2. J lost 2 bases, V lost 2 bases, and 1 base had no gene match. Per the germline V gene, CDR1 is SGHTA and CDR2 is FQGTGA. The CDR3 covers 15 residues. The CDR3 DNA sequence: TGTGCCAGCAGCTTACTAGCGGGAGGGGCCTACGAGCAGTACTTC. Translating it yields CASSLLAGGAYEQYF.

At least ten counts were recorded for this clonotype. CDR3 loop: CASSHQKGDLHF. CDR3 sequence (DNA): TGTGCCAGCAGCCACCAGAAGGGAGACCTCCACTTT. This rearrangement joins TRBV7-2 to TRBJ1-6; D unclear. The V end lost 5 bases, the J end lost 15 bases, and 14 bases lay between the germline ends. Germline V gene sequence: CDR1 SGHTA, CDR2 FQGNSA. CDR3 length: 12 residues.

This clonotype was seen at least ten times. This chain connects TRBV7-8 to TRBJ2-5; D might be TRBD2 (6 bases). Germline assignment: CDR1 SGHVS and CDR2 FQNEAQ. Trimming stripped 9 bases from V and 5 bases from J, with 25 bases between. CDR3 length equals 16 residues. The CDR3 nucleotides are TGTGCCAGTAACCCGACTAGAACACCAAGGTTCGAGACCCAGTACTTC. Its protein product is CASNPTRTPRFETQYF.

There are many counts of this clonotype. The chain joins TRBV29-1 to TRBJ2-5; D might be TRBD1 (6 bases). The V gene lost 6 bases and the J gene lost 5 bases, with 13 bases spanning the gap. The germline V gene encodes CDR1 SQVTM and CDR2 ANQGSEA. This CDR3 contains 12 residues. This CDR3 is CSVKGGWETQYF. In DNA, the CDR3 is TGCAGCGTGAAAGGGGGTTGGGAGACCCAGTACTTC.

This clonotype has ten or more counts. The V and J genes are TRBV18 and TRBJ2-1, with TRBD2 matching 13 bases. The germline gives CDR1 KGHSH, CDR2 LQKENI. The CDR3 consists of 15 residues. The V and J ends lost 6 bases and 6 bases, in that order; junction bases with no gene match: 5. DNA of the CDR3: TGTGCCAGCTCCACCGGGACTAGCGGGGTCAATGAGCAGTTCTTC. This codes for CASSTGTSGVNEQFF.

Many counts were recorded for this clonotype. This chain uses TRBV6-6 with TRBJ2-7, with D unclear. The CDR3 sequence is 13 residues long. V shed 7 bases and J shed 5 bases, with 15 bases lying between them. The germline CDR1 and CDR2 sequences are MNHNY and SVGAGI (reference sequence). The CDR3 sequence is CASISGPGNEQYF. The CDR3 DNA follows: TGTGCCAGCATTTCCGGGCCTGGCAACGAGCAGTACTTC.